This passage covers 31 T cell receptor beta chains from one sample sequenced in a study of blood T cell repertoires in COVID-19. Data came from immunoSEQ multiplex PCR; TCRdb stores just in-frame clones and leaves some out. The sample yields around 110,000 clones, roughly 89% seen once. The sample was PBMCs or T cells enriched from blood (not recorded which). These receptors were collected from a woman in her twenties or thirties who had recovered from COVID-19.

The rearrangement joins TRBV18 to TRBJ1-3, with D maybe TRBD1 (5 bases). V was pared by 3 bases and J by 1 base, with 7 bases between. Germline V gene sequence: CDR1 KGHSH, CDR2 LQKENI. The CDR3 consists of 14 residues. CDR3 DNA: TGTGCCAGCTCACCGACAGATTCTGGAAACACCATATATTTT. Translated, it gives CASSPTDSGNTIYF.

The V and J genes are TRBV28 and TRBJ1-5, with D perhaps matching TRBD1 (6 bases). In germline, CDR1 is MDHEN, CDR2 SYDVKM. CDR3 length equals 15 residues. The ends were cut back, 6 bases at V and 5 bases at J, with 17 bases in the middle. CDR3 region: CASSRPGQSYQPQHF. The DNA for the CDR3 is TGTGCCAGCAGCCGACCGGGACAATCCTATCAGCCCCAGCATTTT. Full variable domain (remainder filled in from reference TRBV28 and TRBJ1-5): DVKVTQSSRYLVKRTGEKVFLECVQDMDHENMFWYRQDPGLGLRLIYFSYDVKMKEKGDIPEGYSVSREKKERFSLILESASTNQTSMYLCASSRPGQSYQPQHFGDGTRLSIL.

The V gene is TRBV3-1 (or the pseudogene TRBV3-2), the J gene TRBJ2-7; the D gene is possibly TRBD2 (6 bases). Germline CDR1 LGHDT, CDR2 YNNKEL (reference sequence). V lost 4 bases to trimming and J lost 6 bases, with 7 bases between them. The CDR3 loop spans 11 amino acids. As DNA, the CDR3 is TGTGCCAGCAGCCTGGGGGGCGAGCAGTACTTC. Translation: CASSLGGEQYF.

The chain is built from TRBV2 and TRBJ2-7; 7 bases agree with TRBD2. V was clipped by 4 bases and J by 2 bases; unmatched bases: 8. The germline V gene has CDR1 SNHLY and CDR2 FYNNEI. CDR3 length equals 15 residues. The DNA for the CDR3 is TGTGCCAGCAGTGTGAGGGCGGGAGCCCCCTACGAGCAGTACTTC. It is translated as CASSVRAGAPYEQYF.

The chain uses TRBV4-1 and TRBJ1-2; 7 nucleotides match TRBD1. This CDR3 is 14 amino acids long. CDR1 is MGHRA, CDR2 YSYEKL, per germline. With 2 bases clipped from V and 8 bases from J, the junction kept 8 bases outside the gene matches. The CDR3 nucleotides are TGCGCCAGCAGCCAACAACGACAGGGTGGCGGCTACACCTTC. Its translation: CASSQQRQGGGYTF.

The CDR3 bases are TGTGCCAGCAGTGGCGAGAACACTGAAGCTTTCTTT. It specifies CASSGENTEAFF. The V and J genes are TRBV2 and TRBJ1-1; no clear D gene. Germline V CDR1 and CDR2: SNHLY, FYNNEI. The CDR3 totals 12 residues. The V and J ends lost 4 bases and 1 base respectively, with 4 bases between them.

This chain connects TRBV28 to TRBJ2-2, with 8 positions matching TRBD2. The germline V gene encodes CDR1 MDHEN and CDR2 SYDVKM. CDR3 size: 15 residues. With V trimmed by 7 bases and J by 5 bases, 9 bases remained unmatched. The CDR3 protein is CASTSGGEGTGELFF. The CDR3 DNA reads as TGTGCCAGCACCTCCGGGGGGGAGGGGACCGGGGAGCTGTTTTTT.

This clone was seen many times. CDR3 coding DNA: TGTGCCAGTAGTATGAGCGGGGGTCCCTACGAGCAGTACTTC. Protein: CASSMSGGPYEQYF. The chain recombines TRBV19 with TRBJ2-7; 8 nucleotides agree with TRBD2. Germline CDR1 reads LNHDA; CDR2 reads SQIVND (reference sequence). V was pared by 3 bases and J by 2 bases, with 3 bases of the junction left unmatched. The CDR3 is 14 amino acids.

V is TRBV25-1 and J is TRBJ2-7; tentatively, D is TRBD2 (5 bases). The CDR3 runs to 15 residues. Per germline, CDR1 MGHDK and CDR2 SYGVNS. V was cut by 2 bases and J by 1 base, with 12 bases left in between. CDR3 bases: TGTGCCAGCAGTGAAAGCGGCATAACTTCCTACGAGCAGTACTTC. Protein: CASSESGITSYEQYF.

This rearrangement joins TRBV5-1 to TRBJ1-1; D remains unclear. Per germline, CDR1 SGHRS and CDR2 YFSETQ. Trimming removed 3 bases from V and 4 bases from J, with 13 bases in between. The CDR3 has 14 residues. CDR3 protein: CASSSSLYGTEAFF. DNA of the CDR3: TGCGCCAGCAGCTCCTCGCTCTATGGCACTGAAGCTTTCTTT.

The gene calls are TRBV7-3 and TRBJ2-1; the match to TRBD2 covers 7 bases. In germline, CDR1 is SGHTA, CDR2 FQGTGA. Losses at the gene ends were 0 bases for V and 2 bases for J; bases not matched to a gene: 4. The length of the CDR3 is 16 residues. CDR3 nucleotide sequence: TGTGCCAGCAGCTTAACGATTGGGACTACCTACAATGAGCAGTTCTTC. This gives the protein CASSLTIGTTYNEQFF. The variable domain in full, with the rest retrieved from reference TRBV7-3 and TRBJ2-1, is GAGVSQTPSNKVTEKGKYVELRCDPISGHTALYWYRQSLGQGPEFLIYFQGTGAADDSGLPNDRFFAVRPEGSVSTLKIQRTERGDSAVYLCASSLTIGTTYNEQFFGPGTRLTVL.

The CDR3 spells CASSYLASGAGELFF. The CDR3 DNA sequence: TGTGCCAGCAGTTACTTGGCTAGCGGGGCCGGGGAGCTGTTTTTT. This rearrangement joins TRBV6-2 or TRBV6-3 to TRBJ2-2, with 9 bases aligning to TRBD2. CDR3 length: 15 amino acids. CDR1 is MNHEY, CDR2 SVGEGT, per germline. V trimming: 1 base; J trimming: 6 bases; junction bases outside the gene matches: 3.

This clone appeared a few times. The chain recombines TRBV28 with TRBJ2-7; 9 bases map to TRBD2. Germline CDR1 and CDR2: MDHEN and SYDVKM. The junction had 16 bases not matched to a gene; V was cut back by 4 bases and J by 0 bases. The CDR3 length is 19 residues. CDR3 amino acids: CASSSRIWGGSGSSYEQYF. The CDR3 coding sequence is TGTGCCAGCAGTTCCCGGATCTGGGGGGGTAGCGGGAGCTCCTACGAGCAGTACTTC.

This sequence joins TRBV5-5 and TRBJ1-5; maybe TRBD1 (6 bases). V was clipped by 4 bases and J by 1 base, with 21 bases between them. Per the germline V gene, CDR1 is SGHKS and CDR2 is YYEKEE (reference sequence). The CDR3 has 18 amino acids. The CDR3 reads CASSALAKTGGSNQPQHF. The DNA for the CDR3 is TGTGCCAGCAGCGCCCTAGCCAAGACAGGTGGGAGCAATCAGCCCCAGCATTTT.

This chain connects TRBV27 to TRBJ2-7; 9 bases agree with TRBD1. Germline assignment: CDR1 MNHEY and CDR2 SMNVEV (reference sequence). Trimming cost V 6 bases and J 0 bases; bases outside gene matches: 3. The CDR3 has 14 amino acids. The CDR3 region has the DNA TGTGCCAGCAGAGACAGGGGGTTCTCCTACGAGCAGTACTTC. This sequence encodes CASRDRGFSYEQYF.

This clone was picked up a small number of times. This chain links TRBV5-4 with TRBJ2-3, with 9 bases matching TRBD2. Germline V gives CDR1 SGHNT, CDR2 YYREEE (reference sequence). V shed 0 bases and J 2 bases; nucleotides not matched to a gene: 4. The CDR3 is 16 amino acids. The CDR3 DNA sequence: TGTGCCAGCAGCTTGGGGCGGGGGGGAGACACAGATACGCAGTATTTT. Translation: CASSLGRGGDTDTQYF. The complete variable domain, with remaining parts taken from reference TRBV5-4 and TRBJ2-3, reads ETGVTQSPTHLIKTRGQQVTLRCSSQSGHNTVSWYQQALGQGPQFIFQYYREEENGRGNFPPRFSGLQFPNYSSELNVNALELDDSALYLCASSLGRGGDTDTQYFGPGTRLTVL.

The chain carries TRBV6-2 or TRBV6-3 and TRBJ2-7; D call uncertain. Trimming left V 0 bases short and J 3 bases short, with 9 bases between. This CDR3 has 14 amino acids. Germline lookup yields CDR1 MNHEY and CDR2 SVGEGT. The CDR3 is CASSYSILHYEQYF. CDR3 nucleotide sequence: TGTGCCAGCAGTTACTCGATACTCCACTACGAGCAGTACTTC.

Only one count was recorded for this clone. CDR3 DNA sequence: TGCGCCAGCAGCACCAAGACAGGGGGTATCTATGGCTACACCTTC. Translating gives CASSTKTGGIYGYTF. This chain joins TRBV5-1 and TRBJ1-2, with TRBD1 matching over 9 bases. CDR1 SGHRS and CDR2 YFSETQ come from the germline V gene. With 4 bases clipped from V and 4 bases from J, the junction kept 8 bases outside the gene matches. The CDR3 runs 15 residues. The full variable domain, with the rest looked up from reference TRBV5-1 and TRBJ1-2, is KAGVTQTPRYLIKTRGQQVTLSCSPISGHRSVSWYQQTPGQGLQFLFEYFSETQRNKGNFPGRFSGRQFSNSRSEMNVSTLELGDSALYLCASSTKTGGIYGYTFGSGTRLTVV.

This chain uses TRBV4-1 with TRBJ2-1, with a possible D match to TRBD1 (6 bases). The CDR3 sequence is 15 residues long. CDR1 is MGHRA and CDR2 is YSYEKL in the germline V gene. The V end lost 1 base, the J end lost 2 bases, and 9 bases lay between the germline ends. CDR3 in DNA: TGCGCCAGCAGCCAAGGGACAGAACCCTACAATGAGCAGTTCTTC. It specifies CASSQGTEPYNEQFF.

This clone occurred a few times. J is TRBJ1-5 and V is TRBV4-2; D call uncertain. CDR3 length: 15 amino acids. V lost 0 bases and J lost 3, with 9 bases in between. From germline, CDR1 is LGHNA and CDR2 YNFKEQ. CDR3 nucleotide sequence: TGTGCCAGCAGCCAAGATGGGAGATACAATCAGCCCCAGCATTTT. Encoded protein: CASSQDGRYNQPQHF.

This clone was observed a handful of times. The rearrangement joins TRBV4-2 to TRBJ2-1; 7 bases are a match to TRBD2. Germline V CDR1 and CDR2: LGHNA, YNFKEQ. The CDR3 is made up of 16 amino acids. The V gene end was trimmed by 3 bases and the J gene end by 2 bases; junction bases not matched to a gene: 7. Here the CDR3 reads CASSQVAGDAYNEQFF. The CDR3, as DNA: TGTGCCAGCAGCCAGGTGGCGGGAGACGCCTACAATGAGCAGTTCTTC.

This chain uses TRBV18 with TRBJ2-5, with D maybe TRBD2 (6 bases). V gave up 0 bases and J gave up 4 bases, with 6 bases separating them. CDR1 and CDR2 (germline): KGHSH, LQKENI. The CDR3 runs 13 residues. CDR3: CASSPPGGETQYF. Written as DNA, the CDR3 is TGTGCCAGCTCACCACCGGGGGGAGAGACCCAGTACTTC.

The chain's CDR3 is CASSPGTGGGDIQYF. CDR3 nucleotides: TGTGCCAGCAGTCCCGGGACAGGGGGGGGAGACATTCAGTACTTC. This chain links TRBV2 with TRBJ2-4; 11 nucleotides agree with TRBD1. Germline CDR1 and CDR2: SNHLY and FYNNEI. This CDR3 has 15 residues. With 5 bases clipped from V and 8 bases from J, the junction kept 8 bases outside the gene matches. Variable domain in full (rest from reference TRBV2 and TRBJ2-4): EPEVTQTPSHQVTQMGQEVILRCVPISNHLYFYWYRQILGQKVEFLVSFYNNEISEKSEIFDDQFSVERPDGSNFTLKIRSTKLEDSAMYFCASSPGTGGGDIQYFGAGTRLSVL.

This chain joins TRBV28 and TRBJ1-5; D not resolved. Germline CDR1 MDHEN, CDR2 SYDVKM. Between the trimmed V and J ends, which lost 2 bases and 8 bases, there was a span of 10 bases. CDR3 length: 13 residues. DNA of the CDR3: TGTGCCAGCAGTTTAAACGGAGGCAAGCCCCAGCATTTT. Encoded protein: CASSLNGGKPQHF.

The chain combines TRBV5-1 with TRBJ2-5; D is perhaps TRBD1 (5 bases). The CDR3 has 14 amino acids. V was clipped by 0 bases and J by 2 bases, with 8 bases between them. Germline CDR1 and CDR2: SGHRS and YFSETQ. The CDR3 reads CASSLVPGQETQYF. In DNA, the CDR3 is TGCGCCAGCAGCTTGGTTCCAGGGCAAGAGACCCAGTACTTC.

This clone was recorded once. The chain links TRBV5-1 to TRBJ2-7, with 9 bases lining up with TRBD1. J was trimmed by 3 bases and V by 0 bases; bases with no gene match: 7. The CDR3 covers 16 residues. Germline V gives CDR1 SGHRS, CDR2 YFSETQ. The CDR3 protein is CASSLATGQGVYEQYF. CDR3 nucleotides: TGCGCCAGCAGCTTGGCCACGGGACAGGGAGTCTACGAGCAGTACTTC.

The chain is built from TRBV6-2 or TRBV6-3 and TRBJ1-5; the D is unclear. V gave up 5 bases and J gave up 6 bases, with 5 bases separating them. The CDR3 is made up of 11 amino acids. CDR1 is MNHEY and CDR2 is SVGEGT in the germline V gene. The CDR3 protein is CASSNGQPQHF. CDR3 DNA sequence: TGTGCCAGCAGTAACGGTCAGCCCCAGCATTTT.

The chain carries TRBV30 and TRBJ2-3; 12 positions match TRBD2. This CDR3 comprises 15 residues. Germline V gene lookup returns CDR1 GTSNPN and CDR2 SVGIG (reference sequence). With 0 bases clipped from V and 6 bases from J, the junction kept 4 bases outside the gene matches. Written as DNA, the CDR3 is TGTGCCTGGAGTGTAGGACTAGCGGGAACGGATACGCAGTATTTT. It yields the protein CAWSVGLAGTDTQYF.

J is TRBJ2-1 and V is TRBV9, with 10 nucleotides matching TRBD2. The J segment lost 0 bases and the V segment lost 5 bases, leaving 8 bases of the junction unmatched. The V gene's germline CDR1 is SGDLS and CDR2 YYNGEE. This CDR3 spans 17 amino acids. The CDR3 is CASRGASGSGSYNEQFF. CDR3 in DNA: TGTGCCAGCAGAGGGGCTAGCGGGAGCGGCTCCTACAATGAGCAGTTCTTC.

CDR3 coding DNA: TGTGCCAGTTCCTCCCTAGAGACGCAGTATTTT. Translated, it gives CASSSLETQYF. The rearrangement links TRBV19 to TRBJ2-3; D ambiguous. CDR3 length equals 11 residues. From germline, CDR1 is LNHDA and CDR2 SQIVND (reference sequence). Trimming took 8 bases from V and 9 from J, leaving 12 bases between them. The whole variable domain, remainder taken from reference TRBV19 and TRBJ2-3, is DGGITQSPKYLFRKEGQNVTLSCEQNLNHDAMYWYRQDPGQGLRLIYYSQIVNDFQKGDIAEGYSVSREKKESFPLTVTSAQKNPTAFYLCASSSLETQYFGPGTRLTVL.

CDR3: CACSGTGSYEQYF. The CDR3 DNA reads TGTGCCTGTTCCGGGACAGGATCCTACGAGCAGTACTTC. V is TRBV30 and J is TRBJ2-7; 8 positions agree with TRBD1. V lost 6 bases and J lost 1; bases outside the gene matches: 5. CDR1 and CDR2 from the germline V gene are GTSNPN and SVGIG (reference sequence). This CDR3 comprises 13 residues.